A single sample gave rise to the 19 T cell receptor beta chains below, sequenced in a study of preoperative IRX-2 immunotherapy in early breast cancer. Sample treatment: preoperative locoregional IRX-2 cytokine immunotherapy. Some clones are missing from TCRdb's copy, which holds only in-frame ones; the method was immunoSEQ multiplex PCR. The table records about 29,000 clones, about 90% of them present only once. This specimen was taken from a patient treated with IRX-2 immunotherapy. These receptors were taken from a human donor with breast cancer.

The V gene is TRBV6-1, the J gene TRBJ2-7; 8 positions match TRBD1. Germline trimming cut 7 bases from V and 2 bases from J; bases unmatched to any gene: 4. Germline CDR1 reads MNHNS; CDR2 reads SASEGT. The CDR3 runs to 13 residues. CDR3 sequence (DNA): TGTGCCAGCATTCGGACAGGGACCTACGAGCAGTACTTC. Amino acid sequence: CASIRTGTYEQYF.

The V call is TRBV6-1, the J call TRBJ2-7, with 9 bases fitting TRBD2. From germline, CDR1 is MNHNS and CDR2 SASEGT. V was pared by 11 bases and J by 2 bases, with 7 bases of the junction left unmatched. There are 13 residues in the CDR3. The CDR3: CAGRGGQAYEQYF. In DNA, the CDR3 is TGTGCCGGGCGGGGGGGACAAGCCTACGAGCAGTACTTC.

This sequence joins TRBV29-1 and TRBJ2-5; 7 bases agree with TRBD1. V shed 6 bases, J shed 4 bases, and the junction held 5 bases outside the gene matches. Germline V gene data show CDR1 as SQVTM and CDR2 as ANQGSEA. This CDR3 comprises 12 residues. The CDR3 loop is CSVQQGLETQYF. DNA of the CDR3: TGCAGCGTCCAACAGGGGCTAGAGACCCAGTACTTC. Drawing the rest from reference TRBV29-1 and TRBJ2-5, the complete variable domain is SAVISQKPSRDICQRGTSLTIQCQVDSQVTMMFWYRQQPGQSLTLIATANQGSEATYESGFVIDKFPISRPNLTFSTLTVSNMSPEDSSIYLCSVQQGLETQYFGPGTRLLVL.

The genes are TRBV5-1 and TRBJ2-1; TRBD2 might be the D (6 bases). Trimming took 5 bases from V and 4 from J, leaving 10 bases between them. From germline, CDR1 is SGHRS and CDR2 YFSETQ. The CDR3 totals 13 residues. For the CDR3, the DNA is TGCGCCAGCAGTCTAGCGCTTTACAATGAGCAGTTCTTC. Translated: CASSLALYNEQFF.

CDR3 loop: CASSIRGLRFDGYTF. The CDR3 nucleotides read TGTGCCAGTAGTATAAGGGGGCTCCGGTTTGATGGCTACACCTTC. The rearrangement joins TRBV19 to TRBJ1-2, with 7 bases lining up with TRBD1. This CDR3 is 15 amino acids long. Germline CDR1 reads LNHDA; CDR2 reads SQIVND (reference sequence). J was trimmed by 6 bases and V by 2 bases; bases with no gene match: 9.

This clone was picked up one time. The chain links TRBV6-6 to TRBJ2-7; no clear D. This CDR3 comprises 14 residues. V lost 5 bases and J 2 bases, leaving 13 bases between the germline ends. From germline, CDR1 is MNHNY and CDR2 SVGAGI (reference sequence). This chain's CDR3 is CASSPSSGTYEQYF. The CDR3 DNA reads TGTGCCAGCAGTCCATCTTCAGGCACCTACGAGCAGTACTTC.

The chain combines TRBV7-9 with TRBJ1-2; D is ambiguous. The V gene's germline CDR1 is SEHNR and CDR2 FQNEAQ (reference sequence). There are 12 residues in the CDR3. V lost 1 base and J 8 bases, leaving 8 bases between the germline ends. The CDR3 loop reads CASSLESRGYTF. CDR3 coding DNA: TGTGCCAGCAGCTTAGAGTCTCGAGGCTACACCTTC. Full variable domain (rest looked up from reference TRBV7-9 and TRBJ1-2): DTGVSQNPRHKITKRGQNVTFRCDPISEHNRLYWYRQTLGQGPEFLTYFQNEAQLEKSRLLSDRFSAERPKGSFSTLEIQRTEQGDSAMYLCASSLESRGYTFGSGTRLTVV.

J is TRBJ2-4 and V is TRBV6-1; 8 nucleotides agree with TRBD2. Trimming removed 1 base from V and 6 bases from J; junction bases left unmatched: 11. The germline V gene encodes CDR1 MNHNS and CDR2 SASEGT. The CDR3 consists of 17 residues. The CDR3: CASSEVVRGGTGNIQYF. The CDR3 coding sequence is TGTGCCAGCAGTGAAGTGGTTCGGGGGGGTACGGGAAACATTCAGTACTTC.

This clone was seen a few times. CDR3: CASSRERQGIQRDTQYF. The DNA of the CDR3 is TGTGCCAGCAGCCGTGAACGACAGGGCATCCAGAGAGATACGCAGTATTTT. The chain combines TRBV7-8 with TRBJ2-3, with 7 bases that match TRBD1. This CDR3 region has 17 residues. The V segment lost 5 bases and the J segment 5 bases; nucleotides outside the gene matches: 16. The V gene's germline CDR1 is SGHVS and CDR2 FQNEAQ.

The chain couples TRBV2 to TRBJ2-1; 11 bases are a match to TRBD2. CDR3 length equals 16 residues. The junction had 7 bases not matched to a gene; V was cut back by 3 bases and J by 6 bases. Germline CDR1 and CDR2: SNHLY and FYNNEI. CDR3 loop: CASSEGGTSGLNEQFF. CDR3 nucleotide sequence: TGTGCCAGCAGTGAGGGGGGGACTAGCGGCCTCAATGAGCAGTTCTTC.

The CDR3 nucleotides read TGTGCCAGTTCATTGGGGGTTGATACGCAGTATTTT. This codes for CASSLGVDTQYF. This rearrangement joins TRBV6-1 to TRBJ2-3; either TRBD1 or TRBD2 may fit D (5 bases each). Trimming left V 9 bases short and J 6 bases short, with 13 bases between. From germline, CDR1 is MNHNS and CDR2 SASEGT. CDR3 length: 12 amino acids.

The chain recombines TRBV12-5 with TRBJ2-5; the D is unclear. V was clipped by 2 bases and J by 5 bases, with 6 bases between them. Germline CDR1 is LGHNT and CDR2 is FRNRAP. There are 12 residues in the CDR3. Here the CDR3 DNA reads TGTGCTAGTGGTTTGATCCGTGAGACCCAGTACTTC. Amino acid sequence: CASGLIRETQYF.

This clone has a single count. This chain uses TRBV19 with TRBJ1-6; 9 bases agree with TRBD1. The junction had 7 bases not matched to a gene; V was cut back by 6 bases and J by 10 bases. The CDR3 extends over 14 amino acids. CDR1 and CDR2 (germline): LNHDA, SQIVND (reference sequence). The CDR3 loop is CASSWGQGKSPLHF. The CDR3 DNA follows: TGTGCCAGTAGCTGGGGACAGGGAAAGTCACCCCTCCACTTT.

The rearrangement uses TRBV5-1 and TRBJ2-3; 11 nucleotides line up with TRBD2. This CDR3 contains 16 residues. Germline-derived CDR1 and CDR2 are SGHRS and YFSETQ. The trim removed 4 bases at V and 4 bases at J, leaving 8 bases unmatched. The CDR3 coding sequence is TGCGCCAGCAGCGCGTTAACTAGCGGGAGCCCAGATACGCAGTATTTT. This codes for CASSALTSGSPDTQYF.

The genes are TRBV7-2 and TRBJ2-6; unclear D gene. CDR3 length equals 16 residues. The ends were cut back, 4 bases at V and 4 bases at J, with 14 bases in the middle. The germline gives CDR1 SGHTA, CDR2 FQGNSA. DNA of the CDR3: TGTGCCAGCAGCTCCGGCCCTCTCTCCGGGGCCAACGTCCTGACTTTC. It is translated as CASSSGPLSGANVLTF.

The chain carries TRBV19 and TRBJ2-2, with no clear D. The CDR3 contains 15 residues. With 3 bases removed from V and 1 base from J, the gap between germline ends came to 9 bases. The germline CDR1 and CDR2 sequences are LNHDA and SQIVND (reference sequence). In DNA, the CDR3 is TGTGCCAGTAGTATGATAGACTTGAACACCGGGGAGCTGTTTTTT. Translating gives CASSMIDLNTGELFF.

The chain employs TRBV5-4 and TRBJ2-7, with 9 bases that match TRBD2. V shed 4 bases and J 3 bases; nucleotides not matched to a gene: 11. CDR1 is SGHNT and CDR2 is YYREEE in the germline V gene (reference sequence). The CDR3 has 16 residues. This chain's CDR3 is CASSPGSGGLVYEQYF. CDR3 nucleotide sequence: TGTGCCAGCAGCCCGGGAAGCGGGGGGCTCGTCTACGAGCAGTACTTC.

V is TRBV10-3 and J is TRBJ1-2; possible D gene TRBD1, 5 bases. The CDR3 spans 12 residues. Looked up from germline, CDR1 is ENHRY and CDR2 is SYGVKD. Trimming took 8 bases from V and 4 from J, leaving 11 bases between them. CDR3 protein: CAIGGNRYGYTF. The CDR3 coding sequence is TGTGCCATCGGGGGGAACCGCTATGGCTACACCTTC.

The genes are TRBV11-2 and TRBJ2-2; D is ambiguous. CDR1 and CDR2 from the germline V gene are SGHAT and FQNNGV. This CDR3 is built from 13 residues. Trimming left V 6 bases short and J 5 bases short, with 10 bases between. Written as DNA, the CDR3 is TGTGCCAGCAGAGAAGGAAGGACCGGGGAGCTGTTTTTT. Its protein product is CASREGRTGELFF.